These 31 T cell receptor beta chains originate from one sample sequenced in a study of blood T cell repertoires in COVID-19. Generated by immunoSEQ multiplex PCR, the TCRdb table keeps only in-frame clones and is missing some. The sample consists of roughly 59,000 clones, almost 80% of them appearing once. Sequencing was done on a sample of peripheral blood. These receptors came from a man of 80 years or more with acute or convalescent COVID-19.

This clone was seen more than once but under ten times. The rearrangement links TRBV2 to TRBJ1-1; perhaps TRBD1 as D (6 bases). CDR1 and CDR2 (germline): SNHLY, FYNNEI. The CDR3 runs 14 residues. Trimming shortened V by 2 bases and J by 1 base, and 8 bases separated the two germline ends. The CDR3 here is CASSEQGGNTEAFF. CDR3 DNA: TGTGCCAGCAGTGAACAAGGGGGGAACACTGAAGCTTTCTTT. Supplemented by reference TRBV2 and TRBJ1-1, the full variable domain reads EPEVTQTPSHQVTQMGQEVILRCVPISNHLYFYWYRQILGQKVEFLVSFYNNEISEKSEIFDDQFSVERPDGSNFTLKIRSTKLEDSAMYFCASSEQGGNTEAFFGQGTRLTVV.

CDR3 in amino acids: CASSLGGQSNSYEQYF. CDR3 nucleotides: TGCGCCAGCAGCTTAGGGGGACAGTCTAATTCCTACGAGCAGTACTTC. V and J are TRBV5-1 and TRBJ2-7; the match to TRBD1 covers 7 bases. The length of the CDR3 is 16 residues. The J segment lost 1 base and the V segment lost 2 bases, leaving 9 bases of the junction unmatched. Germline assignment: CDR1 SGHRS and CDR2 YFSETQ.

This clone has just a few counts. V and J are TRBV14 and TRBJ2-7; 8 bases align to TRBD1. Germline trimming cut 2 bases from V and 1 base from J; bases unmatched to any gene: 1. CDR1 and CDR2 (germline): SGHDN, FVKESK. The CDR3 length is 14 residues. CDR3 amino acids: CASSQNRGSYEQYF. In DNA, the CDR3 is TGTGCCAGCAGCCAAAACAGGGGGTCCTACGAGCAGTACTTC.

The chain recombines TRBV9 with TRBJ2-1; D is ambiguous. Germline CDR1 and CDR2: SGDLS and YYNGEE. The CDR3 runs 15 residues. The V end was cut by 1 base, the J end by 4 bases, with 12 bases between. The DNA for the CDR3 is TGTGCCAGCAGCGTAAGGAGTACGTTGTACAATGAGCAGTTCTTC. Its protein is CASSVRSTLYNEQFF.

The chain has TRBV10-3 and TRBJ1-2; tentative D call: TRBD1 (5 bases). The CDR3 runs to 12 residues. Germline V gene lookup returns CDR1 ENHRY and CDR2 SYGVKD. Trimming removed 3 bases from V and 8 bases from J, with 10 bases in between. DNA of the CDR3: TGTGCCATCAGTGAATCAGGGTTGGGCTACACCTTC. Translation: CAISESGLGYTF.

The sample holds one count of this clone. The V call is TRBV3-1 (or the pseudogene TRBV3-2), the J call TRBJ1-3; 8 bases line up with TRBD1. Trimming took 6 bases from V and 0 from J; bases not matched to a gene: 4. The CDR3 consists of 15 residues. Per the germline V gene, CDR1 is LGHDT and CDR2 is YNNKEL (reference sequence). This CDR3 is CASRPDRGSGNTIYF. The DNA for the CDR3 is TGTGCCAGCAGACCCGACAGGGGCTCTGGAAACACCATATATTTT.

The rearrangement joins TRBV13 to TRBJ1-2; tentative D call: TRBD1 (5 bases). CDR3 size: 15 residues. The V gene's germline CDR1 is PRHDT and CDR2 FYEKMQ (reference sequence). The germline V and J ends were trimmed by 2 bases and 6 bases, with 16 bases remaining between them. The CDR3 spells CASSLLGRQKDGYTF. The CDR3 coding sequence is TGTGCCAGCAGCTTATTGGGGCGGCAAAAGGATGGCTACACCTTC. Combining the CDR3 with reference TRBV13 and TRBJ1-2 gives the whole variable domain AAGVIQSPRHLIKEKRETATLKCYPIPRHDTVYWYQQGPGQDPQFLISFYEKMQSDKGSIPDRFSAQQFSDYHSELNMSSLELGDSALYFCASSLLGRQKDGYTFGSGTRLTVV.

The chain is built from TRBV11-3 and TRBJ1-6; no firm D call. Germline V gives CDR1 SGHNT, CDR2 YENEEA. The CDR3 is made up of 14 amino acids. With 4 bases removed from V and 0 bases from J, the gap between germline ends came to 4 bases. The CDR3: CASSSSSYNSPLHF. The CDR3 DNA reads TGTGCCAGCAGCTCGAGCTCCTATAATTCACCCCTCCACTTT.

V is TRBV13 and J is TRBJ2-1; TRBD1 agrees at 10 bases. V lost 5 bases to trimming and J lost 3 bases; unmatched junction nucleotides: 7. The CDR3 has 16 amino acids. CDR1 is PRHDT, CDR2 FYEKMQ, per germline (reference sequence). CDR3 region: CASSLLGQGVYNEQFF. CDR3 nucleotides: TGTGCCAGCAGCCTACTCGGACAGGGGGTCTACAATGAGCAGTTCTTC.

The J gene is TRBJ2-7, the V gene TRBV20-1, with 11 nucleotides matching TRBD2. Unmatched junction bases numbered 9, after V lost 3 bases and J lost 5 bases. This CDR3 spans 15 amino acids. Germline CDR1 is DFQATT and CDR2 is SNEGSKA (reference sequence). As DNA, the CDR3 is TGCAGTGCTAGTAGCGGGGGGGCGTGGCGGAACGAGCAGTACTTC. This codes for CSASSGGAWRNEQYF.

This clone was seen a handful of times. The chain recombines TRBV3-1 (or the pseudogene TRBV3-2) with TRBJ1-2; unclear D gene. Per the germline V gene, CDR1 is LGHDT and CDR2 is YNNKEL (reference sequence). The CDR3 has 11 residues. V shed 1 base and J shed 8 bases, with 5 bases lying between them. The CDR3 reads CASSQAEGYTF. The DNA for the CDR3 is TGTGCCAGCAGCCAAGCAGAAGGCTACACCTTC.

V is TRBV7-8 and J is TRBJ1-4, with D possibly being TRBD1 (6 bases). CDR3 size: 15 residues. V was shortened by 5 bases and J by 7 bases, with 17 bases between the two germline ends. The germline CDR1 and CDR2 sequences are SGHVS and FQNEAQ. CDR3 protein: CASSRTGNIGEKLFF. DNA for the CDR3: TGTGCCAGCAGCCGTACAGGGAACATAGGTGAAAAACTGTTTTTT.

This chain joins TRBV3-1 (or the pseudogene TRBV3-2) and TRBJ2-1, with D possibly matching TRBD1 (5 bases). The CDR3 extends over 15 amino acids. Trimming shortened V by 1 base and J by 8 bases, and 15 bases separated the two germline ends. Germline V gene data show CDR1 as LGHDT and CDR2 as YNNKEL (reference sequence). The CDR3 nucleotides are TGTGCCAGCAGCCAAGGGCAGGGAATAAGGGATGAGCAGTTCTTC. Amino acids: CASSQGQGIRDEQFF.

The chain uses TRBV7-2 and TRBJ1-2; D unclear. This CDR3 is 13 amino acids long. Germline V gene sequence: CDR1 SGHTA, CDR2 FQGNSA. V gave up 1 base and J gave up 8 bases, with 11 bases separating them. The CDR3 region has the DNA TGTGCCAGCAGCTTAGGAATCGGGTACGGCTACACCTTC. It is translated as CASSLGIGYGYTF.

The chain couples TRBV30 to TRBJ1-5, with 11 bases matching TRBD1. The CDR3 has 16 residues. Germline CDR1 and CDR2: GTSNPN and SVGIG (reference sequence). Unmatched junction bases numbered 8, after V lost 0 bases and J lost 7 bases. The CDR3: CAWSVRTGGAGQPQHF. The CDR3 nucleotides read TGTGCCTGGAGTGTAAGGACAGGGGGCGCGGGACAGCCCCAGCATTTT.

In this sample, this clone turned up many times. The chain carries TRBV5-1 and TRBJ2-7, with TRBD1 matching 8 bases. V was clipped by 0 bases and J by 5 bases; unmatched bases: 16. The CDR3 loop spans 18 amino acids. Per germline, CDR1 SGHRS and CDR2 YFSETQ. The chain's CDR3 is CASSLGLTGVSFEHEQYF. The CDR3 bases are TGCGCCAGCAGCTTGGGATTGACAGGGGTCTCCTTTGAACACGAGCAGTACTTC.

The table lists this clone with many counts. The J gene is TRBJ2-2, the V gene TRBV19, with 7 bases matching TRBD2. V trimming: 2 bases; J trimming: 4 bases; junction bases outside the gene matches: 7. Germline-derived CDR1 and CDR2 are LNHDA and SQIVND (reference sequence). This CDR3 contains 16 residues. In DNA, the CDR3 is TGTGCCAGTAGTATATTCGCTAGCGGACTCACCGGGGAGCTGTTTTTT. Protein sequence: CASSIFASGLTGELFF. The entire variable domain, with the rest obtained from reference TRBV19 and TRBJ2-2, is as follows: DGGITQSPKYLFRKEGQNVTLSCEQNLNHDAMYWYRQDPGQGLRLIYYSQIVNDFQKGDIAEGYSVSREKKESFPLTVTSAQKNPTAFYLCASSIFASGLTGELFFGEGSRLTVL.

The genes are TRBV19 and TRBJ2-7; TRBD1 might be the D (5 bases). The germline V gene encodes CDR1 LNHDA and CDR2 SQIVND (reference sequence). V was clipped by 4 bases and J by 2 bases, with 9 bases between them. CDR3 size: 13 residues. The DNA of the CDR3 is TGTGCCAGTAGTAAGGCAGGGCCCTACGAGCAGTACTTC. This encodes CASSKAGPYEQYF.

This sequence joins TRBV5-1 and TRBJ2-1; 10 bases map to TRBD1. V lost 1 base to trimming and J lost 6 bases; unmatched junction nucleotides: 4. Per the germline V gene, CDR1 is SGHRS and CDR2 is YFSETQ. The CDR3 extends over 15 amino acids. The CDR3 DNA follows: TGCGCCAGCAGCTTGACCGGACAGGGGGGCAATGAGCAGTTCTTC. This codes for CASSLTGQGGNEQFF.

The rearrangement links TRBV7-3 to TRBJ2-3, with 7 bases aligning to TRBD1. Germline CDR1 and CDR2: SGHTA and FQGTGA. This CDR3 has 17 residues. V dropped 2 bases and J dropped 2; count of bases not matched to a gene: 10. This chain's CDR3 is CASSLAGTVGNTDTQYF. In DNA, the CDR3 is TGTGCCAGCAGCTTAGCCGGGACAGTAGGGAACACAGATACGCAGTATTTT.

The V and J genes are TRBV5-6 and TRBJ2-2; 7 nucleotides agree with TRBD1. CDR3 length: 16 residues. Germline V gene lookup returns CDR1 SGHDT and CDR2 YYEEEE. The trim removed 1 base at V and 1 base at J, leaving 4 bases unmatched. CDR3 in DNA: TGTGCCAGCAGCTTGTATGGGACAGAGAACACCGGGGAGCTGTTTTTT. It is translated as CASSLYGTENTGELFF.

The chain recombines TRBV5-4 with TRBJ2-7; weak D call: TRBD2 (6 bases). The germline gives CDR1 SGHNT, CDR2 YYREEE (reference sequence). CDR3 size: 13 residues. Between the trimmed V and J ends, which lost 4 bases and 5 bases, there was a span of 13 bases. In DNA, the CDR3 is TGTGCCAGCAGCGCCGGGGGTCGAGACGAGCAGTACTTC. This encodes CASSAGGRDEQYF.

The V call is TRBV4-2, the J call TRBJ2-1; a possible D gene is TRBD1 (5 bases). CDR3 size: 16 residues. Germline V gives CDR1 LGHNA, CDR2 YNFKEQ. The V end lost 2 bases, the J end lost 0 bases, and 11 bases lay between the germline ends. As DNA, the CDR3 is TGTGCCAGCAGCCAAACCGACAGCCACTCCTACAATGAGCAGTTCTTC. Protein product: CASSQTDSHSYNEQFF.

V and J are TRBV3-1 (or the pseudogene TRBV3-2) and TRBJ2-6; no reliable D call. The CDR3 extends over 15 amino acids. V was pared by 3 bases and J by 0 bases, with 6 bases between. The V gene's germline CDR1 is LGHDT and CDR2 YNNKEL (reference sequence). The CDR3, as DNA: TGTGCCAGCAGCCATTCAGGCTCTGGGGCCAACGTCCTGACTTTC. Encoded protein: CASSHSGSGANVLTF.

This sequence joins TRBV6-1 and TRBJ2-2, with TRBD1 as a possible D gene (5 bases). Deletions cut 5 bases from V and 6 bases from J, with 16 bases between. This CDR3 comprises 15 residues. CDR1 and CDR2 (germline): MNHNS, SASEGT. The CDR3: CASSSGPYDPGELFF. CDR3 in DNA: TGTGCCAGCAGTTCAGGGCCCTACGACCCCGGGGAGCTGTTTTTT.

In this sample, this clone turned up once. The chain is built from TRBV7-9 and TRBJ1-2; D is possibly TRBD1 (5 bases). Germline V gene lookup returns CDR1 SEHNR and CDR2 FQNEAQ (reference sequence). V dropped 0 bases and J dropped 13 bases, with 18 bases sitting between them. There are 14 residues in the CDR3. The DNA of the CDR3 is TGTGCCAGCAGCTTAGCGGGGGGACCCACAAGTCTCACCTTC. Its protein product is CASSLAGGPTSLTF.

This chain uses TRBV19 with TRBJ2-7; 7 nucleotides align to TRBD2. Germline V gene lookup returns CDR1 LNHDA and CDR2 SQIVND (reference sequence). The junction had 8 bases not matched to a gene; V was cut back by 1 base and J by 2 bases. This CDR3 comprises 16 residues. The CDR3 spells CASSIGAGGSPYEQYF. The CDR3 nucleotides read TGTGCCAGTAGTATAGGTGCAGGCGGGAGTCCCTACGAGCAGTACTTC.

V is TRBV12-5 and J is TRBJ1-2, with TRBD1 as a possible D gene (5 bases). From germline, CDR1 is LGHNT and CDR2 FRNRAP. This CDR3 region has 14 residues. Trimming removed 4 bases from V and 2 bases from J, with 11 bases in between. CDR3 DNA sequence: TGTGCTAGTGGTTCTGGGGGGGTGAACTATGGCTACACCTTC. Amino acids: CASGSGGVNYGYTF.

This clone was counted only a few times. The rearrangement links TRBV10-3 to TRBJ2-2; TRBD2 aligns across 10 bases. Germline loops: CDR1 ENHRY, CDR2 SYGVKD. The CDR3 extends over 13 amino acids. V lost 7 bases, J lost 5 bases, and 1 base stayed unmatched. CDR3 amino acids: CAITAGGTGELFF. Written as DNA, the CDR3 is TGTGCCATCACAGCGGGAGGGACCGGGGAGCTGTTTTTT.

This clone was counted once. The rearrangement uses TRBV5-1 and TRBJ2-7, with 11 bases identical to TRBD1. With 3 bases clipped from V and 5 bases from J, the junction kept 4 bases outside the gene matches. There are 14 residues in the CDR3. CDR1 and CDR2 from the germline V gene are SGHRS and YFSETQ. CDR3 region: CASSSGTGGHEQYF. The CDR3 DNA reads as TGCGCCAGCAGCTCCGGGACAGGGGGACACGAGCAGTACTTC.

This clone was observed a few times. The chain couples TRBV2 to TRBJ2-5, with D hard to call. Germline CDR1 is SNHLY and CDR2 is FYNNEI. V lost 7 bases to trimming and J lost 2 bases, with 8 bases between them. CDR3 size: 12 residues. CDR3 region: CASNRLQETQYF. DNA of the CDR3: TGTGCCAGCAACCGGTTACAAGAGACCCAGTACTTC.